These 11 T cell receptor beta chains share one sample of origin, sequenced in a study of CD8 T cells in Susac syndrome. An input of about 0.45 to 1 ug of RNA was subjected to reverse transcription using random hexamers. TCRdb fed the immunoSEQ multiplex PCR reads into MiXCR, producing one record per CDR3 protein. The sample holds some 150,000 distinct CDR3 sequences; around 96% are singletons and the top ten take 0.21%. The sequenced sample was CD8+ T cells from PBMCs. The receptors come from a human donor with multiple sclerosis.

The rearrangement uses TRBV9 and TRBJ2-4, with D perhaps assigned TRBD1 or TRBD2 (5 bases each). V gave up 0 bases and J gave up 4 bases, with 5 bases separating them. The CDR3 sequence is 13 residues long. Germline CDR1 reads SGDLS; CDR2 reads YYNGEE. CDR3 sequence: CASSVGGKNIQYF. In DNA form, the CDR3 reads TGTGCCAGCAGCGTAGGGGGGAAAAACATTCAGTACTTC.

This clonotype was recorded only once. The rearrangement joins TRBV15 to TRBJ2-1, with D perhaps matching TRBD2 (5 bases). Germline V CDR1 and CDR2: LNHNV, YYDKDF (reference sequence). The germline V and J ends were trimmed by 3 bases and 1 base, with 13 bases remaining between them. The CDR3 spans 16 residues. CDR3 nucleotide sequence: TGTGCCACCAGCAGGGGTAGAGGGCTGTCCTACAATGAGCAGTTCTTC. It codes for CATSRGRGLSYNEQFF. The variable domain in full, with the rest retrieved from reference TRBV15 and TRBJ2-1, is DAMVIQNPRYQVTQFGKPVTLSCSQTLNHNVMYWYQQKSSQAPKLLFHYYDKDFNNEADTPDNFQSRRPNTSFCFLDIRSPGLGDTAMYLCATSRGRGLSYNEQFFGPGTRLTVL.

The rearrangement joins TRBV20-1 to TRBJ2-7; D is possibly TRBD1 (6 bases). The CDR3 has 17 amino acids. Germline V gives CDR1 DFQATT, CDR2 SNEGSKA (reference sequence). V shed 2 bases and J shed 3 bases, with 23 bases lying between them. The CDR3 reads CSARRIYRETPGYEQYF. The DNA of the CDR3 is TGCAGTGCTAGAAGAATATACAGGGAGACACCAGGCTACGAGCAGTACTTC.

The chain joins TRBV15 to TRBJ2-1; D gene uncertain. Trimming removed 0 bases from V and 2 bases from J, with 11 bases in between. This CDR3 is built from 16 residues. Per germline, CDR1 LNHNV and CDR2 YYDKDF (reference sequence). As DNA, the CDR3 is TGTGCCACCAGCAGAGATTACGGACGGACCTACAATGAGCAGTTCTTC. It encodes CATSRDYGRTYNEQFF.

DNA of the CDR3: TGCGCCAGCAGCCAAGCGGACAGGGGGCACGAGCAGTACTTC. Translating it yields CASSQADRGHEQYF. The chain has TRBV4-1 and TRBJ2-7, with TRBD1 matching 11 bases. CDR1 and CDR2 from the germline V gene are MGHRA and YSYEKL. The CDR3 has 14 residues. The trim removed 1 base at V and 5 bases at J, leaving 1 base unmatched.

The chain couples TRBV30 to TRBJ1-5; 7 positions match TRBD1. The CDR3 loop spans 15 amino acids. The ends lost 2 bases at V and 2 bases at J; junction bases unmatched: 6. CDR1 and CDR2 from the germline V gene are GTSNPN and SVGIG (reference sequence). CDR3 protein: CAWSLGTGGNQPQHF. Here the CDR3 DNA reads TGTGCCTGGAGTTTGGGCACAGGGGGCAATCAGCCCCAGCATTTT.

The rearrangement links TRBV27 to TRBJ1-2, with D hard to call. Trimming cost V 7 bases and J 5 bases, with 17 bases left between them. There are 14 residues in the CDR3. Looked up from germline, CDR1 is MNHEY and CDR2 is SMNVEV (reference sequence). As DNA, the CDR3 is TGTGCCAGCAAACTCCAACCAAGATCGTATGGCTACACCTTC. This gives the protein CASKLQPRSYGYTF.

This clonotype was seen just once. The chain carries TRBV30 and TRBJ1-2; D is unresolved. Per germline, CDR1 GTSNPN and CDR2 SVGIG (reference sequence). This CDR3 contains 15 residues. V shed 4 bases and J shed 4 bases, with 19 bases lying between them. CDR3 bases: TGTGCCTGGACCGACCCCGGGGAGGGTGCCTATGGCTACACCTTC. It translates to CAWTDPGEGAYGYTF.

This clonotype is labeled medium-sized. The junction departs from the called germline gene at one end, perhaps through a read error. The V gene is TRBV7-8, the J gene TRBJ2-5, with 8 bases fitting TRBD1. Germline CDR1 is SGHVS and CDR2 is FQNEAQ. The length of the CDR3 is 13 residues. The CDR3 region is CASSQTGEETQYF. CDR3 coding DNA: TGCGCCAGCAGCCAGACAGGGGAAGAGACCCAGTACTTC.

This CDR3 is CASYDWGEQFF. The CDR3 DNA follows: TGTGCCAGCTATGATTGGGGTGAGCAGTTCTTC. The V gene is TRBV2, the J gene TRBJ2-1; D remains ambiguous. V was trimmed by 8 bases and J by 9 bases, leaving 11 bases between them. Germline V lookup: CDR1 SNHLY, CDR2 FYNNEI. The CDR3 runs 11 residues.

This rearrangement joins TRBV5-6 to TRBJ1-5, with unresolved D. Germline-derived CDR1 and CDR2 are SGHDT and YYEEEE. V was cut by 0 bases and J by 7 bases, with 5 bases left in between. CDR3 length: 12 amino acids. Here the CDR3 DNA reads TGTGCCAGCAGCTTGGGGCCCCAGCCCCAGCATTTT. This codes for CASSLGPQPQHF.